This T cell receptor beta chain was retrieved from a study of chemoradiotherapy in HPV16-positive cancers. CDR1 and CDR2 (germline): LGHNA, YNFKEQ. This CDR3 spans 15 amino acids. V was clipped by 4 bases and J by 0 bases, with 10 bases between them. Measured with immunoSEQ multiplex PCR; TCRdb has only the in-frame clones, and not every one. The sample has more than 8,500 clones, 91% seen once; the top ten hold about 12%. This sequence originates from a human donor with HPV-associated anogenital cancer. The sample in question was blood, obtained from a patient who underwent chemoradiotherapy. This chain joins TRBV4-2 and TRBJ2-1; possible D gene TRBD2, 5 bases. CDR3 coding DNA: TGTGCCAGCAGCCCCCTCCGGGGCTCCTACAATGAGCAGTTCTTC. Translating gives CASSPLRGSYNEQFF.